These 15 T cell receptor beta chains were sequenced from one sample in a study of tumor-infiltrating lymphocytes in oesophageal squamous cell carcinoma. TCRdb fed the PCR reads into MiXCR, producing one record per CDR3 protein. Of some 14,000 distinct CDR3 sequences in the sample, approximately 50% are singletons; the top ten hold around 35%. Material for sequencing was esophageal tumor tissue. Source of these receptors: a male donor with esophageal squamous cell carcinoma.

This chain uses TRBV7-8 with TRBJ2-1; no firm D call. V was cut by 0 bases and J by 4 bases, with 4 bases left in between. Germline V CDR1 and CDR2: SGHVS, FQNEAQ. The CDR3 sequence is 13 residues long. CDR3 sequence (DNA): TGTGCCAGCAGCTTAGCACGGTACAATGAGCAGTTCTTC. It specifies CASSLARYNEQFF. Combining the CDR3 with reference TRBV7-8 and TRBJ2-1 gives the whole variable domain GAGVSQSPRYKVAKRGQDVALRCDPISGHVSLFWYQQALGQGPEFLTYFQNEAQLDKSGLPSDRFFAERPEGSVSTLKIQRTQQEDSAVYLCASSLARYNEQFFGPGTRLTVL.

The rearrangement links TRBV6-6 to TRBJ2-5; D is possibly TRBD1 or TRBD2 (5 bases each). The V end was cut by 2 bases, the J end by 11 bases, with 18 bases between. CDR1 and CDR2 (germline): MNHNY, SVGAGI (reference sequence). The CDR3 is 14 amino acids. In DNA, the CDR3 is TGTGCCAGCAGTTACGGTTCGGGGCTGAATGAGCAGTACTTC. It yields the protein CASSYGSGLNEQYF.

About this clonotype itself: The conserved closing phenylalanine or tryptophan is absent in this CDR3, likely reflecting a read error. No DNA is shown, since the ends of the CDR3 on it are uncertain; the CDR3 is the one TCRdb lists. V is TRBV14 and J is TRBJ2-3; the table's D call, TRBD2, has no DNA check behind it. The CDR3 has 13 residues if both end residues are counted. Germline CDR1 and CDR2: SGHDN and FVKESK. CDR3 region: CASSLGYEQYFGP.

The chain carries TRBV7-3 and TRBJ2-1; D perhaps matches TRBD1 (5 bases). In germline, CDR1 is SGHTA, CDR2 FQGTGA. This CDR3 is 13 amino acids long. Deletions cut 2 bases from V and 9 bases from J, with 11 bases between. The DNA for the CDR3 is TGTGCCAGCAGCTTATCATTTCAGGGTGAGCAGTTCTTC. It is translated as CASSLSFQGEQFF.

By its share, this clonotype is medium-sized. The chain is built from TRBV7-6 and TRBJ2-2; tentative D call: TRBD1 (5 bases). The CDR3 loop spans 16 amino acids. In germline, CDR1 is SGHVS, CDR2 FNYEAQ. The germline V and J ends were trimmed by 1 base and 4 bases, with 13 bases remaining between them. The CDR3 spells CASSLESRAATGELFF. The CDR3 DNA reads TGTGCCAGCAGCTTAGAGTCCAGGGCGGCCACCGGGGAGCTGTTTTTT. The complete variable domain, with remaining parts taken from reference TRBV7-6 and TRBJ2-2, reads GAGVSQSPRYKVTKRGQDVALRCDPISGHVSLYWYRQALGQGPEFLTYFNYEAQQDKSGLPNDRFSAERPEGSISTLTIQRTEQRDSAMYRCASSLESRAATGELFFGEGSRLTVL.

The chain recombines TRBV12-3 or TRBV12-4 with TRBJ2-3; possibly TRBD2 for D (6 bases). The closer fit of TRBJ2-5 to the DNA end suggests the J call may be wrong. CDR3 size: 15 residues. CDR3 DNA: TGTGCCAGCAGTTTTTCCGGGAGAGGAGGGGAGACCCAGTACTTC. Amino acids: CASSFSGRGGETQYF.

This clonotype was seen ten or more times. Here the CDR3 reads CASSLESRVTDTQYF. CDR3 nucleotide sequence: TGTGCCAGCAGCTTAGAGTCCCGCGTAACAGATACGCAGTATTTT. The genes are TRBV11-2 and TRBJ2-3, with D uncertain. With 0 bases removed from V and 3 bases from J, the gap between germline ends came to 10 bases. This CDR3 is built from 15 residues. CDR1 SGHAT and CDR2 FQNNGV come from the germline V gene.

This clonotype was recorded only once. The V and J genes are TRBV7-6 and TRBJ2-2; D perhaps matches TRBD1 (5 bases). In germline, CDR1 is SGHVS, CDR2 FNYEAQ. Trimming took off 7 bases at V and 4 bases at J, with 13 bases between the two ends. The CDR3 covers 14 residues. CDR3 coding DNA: TGTGCCAGCAACGCTCAGGGCGGCACCGGGGAGCTGTTTTTT. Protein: CASNAQGGTGELFF.

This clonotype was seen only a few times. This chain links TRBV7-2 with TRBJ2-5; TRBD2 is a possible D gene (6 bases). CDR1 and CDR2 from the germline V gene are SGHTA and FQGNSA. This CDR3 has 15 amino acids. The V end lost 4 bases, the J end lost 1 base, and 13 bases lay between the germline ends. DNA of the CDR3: TGTGCCAGCAGCTCGACGCGGGGAGTCCAAGAGACCCAGTACTTC. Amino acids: CASSSTRGVQETQYF.

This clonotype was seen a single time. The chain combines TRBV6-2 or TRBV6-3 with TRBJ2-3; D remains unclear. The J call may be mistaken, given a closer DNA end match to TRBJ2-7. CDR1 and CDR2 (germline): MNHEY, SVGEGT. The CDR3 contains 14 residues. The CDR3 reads CASSYSISGDEQYF. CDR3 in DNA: TGTGCCAGCAGTTACTCGATATCGGGCGACGAGCAGTACTTC.

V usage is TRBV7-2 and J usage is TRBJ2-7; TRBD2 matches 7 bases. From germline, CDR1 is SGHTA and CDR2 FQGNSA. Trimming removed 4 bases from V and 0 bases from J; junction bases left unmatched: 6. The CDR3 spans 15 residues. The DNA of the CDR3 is TGTGCCAGCAGCTCCGGACTAGGACTCTCCTACGAGCAGTACTTC. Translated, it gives CASSSGLGLSYEQYF.

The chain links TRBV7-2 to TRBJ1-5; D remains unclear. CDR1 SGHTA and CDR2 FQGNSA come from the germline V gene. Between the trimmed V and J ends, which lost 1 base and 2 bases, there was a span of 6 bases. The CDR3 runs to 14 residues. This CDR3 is CASSLVWGNQPQHF. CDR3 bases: TGTGCCAGCAGCTTAGTGTGGGGCAATCAGCCCCAGCATTTT.

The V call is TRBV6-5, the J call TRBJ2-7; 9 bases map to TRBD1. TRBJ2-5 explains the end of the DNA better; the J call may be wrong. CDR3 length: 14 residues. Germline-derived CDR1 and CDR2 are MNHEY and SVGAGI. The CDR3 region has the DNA TGTGCCAGCAGCCCGCGGACAGGGGCAGAGACCCAGTACTTC. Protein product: CASSPRTGAETQYF.

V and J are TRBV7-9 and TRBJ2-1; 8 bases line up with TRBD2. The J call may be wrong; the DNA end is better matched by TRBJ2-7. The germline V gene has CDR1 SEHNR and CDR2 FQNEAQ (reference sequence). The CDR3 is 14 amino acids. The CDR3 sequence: CASSFGAGAYEQYF. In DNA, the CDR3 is TGTGCCAGCAGCTTCGGAGCGGGAGCTTACGAGCAGTACTTC.

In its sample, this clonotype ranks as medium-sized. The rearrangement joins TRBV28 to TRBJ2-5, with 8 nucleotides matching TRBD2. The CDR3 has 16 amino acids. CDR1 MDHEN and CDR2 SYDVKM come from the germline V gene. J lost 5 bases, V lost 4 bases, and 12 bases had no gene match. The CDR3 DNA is TGTGCCAGCAGTTCCCTCAAAGCGGGAGTGAAGGAGACCCAGTACTTC. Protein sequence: CASSSLKAGVKETQYF.